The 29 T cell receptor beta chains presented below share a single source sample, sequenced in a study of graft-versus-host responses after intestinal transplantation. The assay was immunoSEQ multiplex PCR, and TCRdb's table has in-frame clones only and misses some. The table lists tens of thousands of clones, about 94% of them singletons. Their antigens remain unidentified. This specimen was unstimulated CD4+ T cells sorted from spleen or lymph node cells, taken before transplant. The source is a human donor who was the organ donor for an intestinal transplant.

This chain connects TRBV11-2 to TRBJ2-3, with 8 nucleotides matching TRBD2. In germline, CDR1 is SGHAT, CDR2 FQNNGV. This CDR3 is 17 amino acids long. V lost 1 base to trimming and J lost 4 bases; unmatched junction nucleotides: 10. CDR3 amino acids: CASSLAPRGGSPDTQYF. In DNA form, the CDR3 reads TGTGCCAGCAGCTTAGCTCCCCGGGGGGGCAGCCCAGATACGCAGTATTTT.

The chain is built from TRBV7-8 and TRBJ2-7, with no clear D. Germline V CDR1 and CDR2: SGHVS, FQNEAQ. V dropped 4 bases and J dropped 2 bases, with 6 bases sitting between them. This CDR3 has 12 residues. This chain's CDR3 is CASSSATYEQYF. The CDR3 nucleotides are TGTGCCAGCAGCTCCGCGACCTACGAGCAGTACTTC.

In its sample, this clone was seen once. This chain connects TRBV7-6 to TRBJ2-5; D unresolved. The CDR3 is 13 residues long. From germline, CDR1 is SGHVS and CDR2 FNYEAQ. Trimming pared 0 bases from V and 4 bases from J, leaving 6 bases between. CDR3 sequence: CASSLARRETQYF. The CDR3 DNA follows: TGTGCCAGCAGCTTAGCGCGTAGAGAGACCCAGTACTTC.

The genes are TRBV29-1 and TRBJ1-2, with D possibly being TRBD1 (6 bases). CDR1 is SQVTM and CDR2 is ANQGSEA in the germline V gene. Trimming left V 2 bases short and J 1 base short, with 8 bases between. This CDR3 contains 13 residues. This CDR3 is CSVEQGINYGYTF. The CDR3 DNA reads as TGCAGCGTTGAACAGGGGATTAACTATGGCTACACCTTC.

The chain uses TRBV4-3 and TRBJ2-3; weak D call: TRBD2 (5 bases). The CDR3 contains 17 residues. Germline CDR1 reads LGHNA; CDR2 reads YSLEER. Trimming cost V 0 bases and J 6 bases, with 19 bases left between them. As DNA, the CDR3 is TGCGCCAGCAGCCAAGATAGCGCACCTCGAGGATCGGATACGCAGTATTTT. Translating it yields CASSQDSAPRGSDTQYF.

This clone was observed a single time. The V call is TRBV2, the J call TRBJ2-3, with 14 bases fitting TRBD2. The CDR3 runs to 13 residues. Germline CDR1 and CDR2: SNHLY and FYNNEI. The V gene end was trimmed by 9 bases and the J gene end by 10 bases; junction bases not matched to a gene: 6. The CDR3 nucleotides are TGTGCCAGAAGACTAGCGGGGGGGCAGGCGCAGTATTTT. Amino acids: CARRLAGGQAQYF.

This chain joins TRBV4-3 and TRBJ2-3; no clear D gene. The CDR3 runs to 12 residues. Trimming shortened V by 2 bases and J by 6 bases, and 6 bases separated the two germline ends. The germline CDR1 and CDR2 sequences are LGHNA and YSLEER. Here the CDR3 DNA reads TGCGCCAGCAGCCAAAAAGGGGATACGCAGTATTTT. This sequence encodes CASSQKGDTQYF.

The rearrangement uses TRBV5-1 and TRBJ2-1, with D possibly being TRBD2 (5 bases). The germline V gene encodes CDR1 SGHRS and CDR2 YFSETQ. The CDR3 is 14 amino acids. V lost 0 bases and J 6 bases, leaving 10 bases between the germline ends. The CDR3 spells CASSLALASNEQFF. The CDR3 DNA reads TGCGCCAGCAGCTTGGCTCTAGCTAGCAATGAGCAGTTCTTC.

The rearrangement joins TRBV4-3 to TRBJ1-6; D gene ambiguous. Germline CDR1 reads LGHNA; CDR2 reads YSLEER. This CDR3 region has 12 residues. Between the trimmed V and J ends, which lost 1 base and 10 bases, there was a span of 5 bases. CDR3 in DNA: TGCGCCAGCAGCCAAGCGGACTCACCCCTCCACTTT. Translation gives CASSQADSPLHF.

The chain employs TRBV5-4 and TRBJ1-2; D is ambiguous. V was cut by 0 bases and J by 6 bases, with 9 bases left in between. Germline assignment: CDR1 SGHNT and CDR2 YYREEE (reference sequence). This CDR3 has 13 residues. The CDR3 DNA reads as TGTGCCAGCAGCTTGGGGGTTCGGGATGGCTACACCTTC. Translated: CASSLGVRDGYTF.

The CDR3 region has the DNA TGTGCCAGCAGCTACTGGACAGGTAGGCCCTCCGAGCAGTACTTC. It codes for CASSYWTGRPSEQYF. The gene calls are TRBV7-2 and TRBJ2-7, with 7 positions matching TRBD1. Germline CDR1 SGHTA, CDR2 FQGNSA. The V gene end was trimmed by 4 bases and the J gene end by 6 bases; junction bases not matched to a gene: 12. This CDR3 is built from 15 residues.

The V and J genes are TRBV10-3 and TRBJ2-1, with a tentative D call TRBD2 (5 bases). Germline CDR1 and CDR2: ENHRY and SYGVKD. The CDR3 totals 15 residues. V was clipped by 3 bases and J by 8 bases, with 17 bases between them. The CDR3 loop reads CAISDTYSAWHEQFF. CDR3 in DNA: TGTGCCATCAGTGATACGTATAGCGCGTGGCATGAGCAGTTCTTC.

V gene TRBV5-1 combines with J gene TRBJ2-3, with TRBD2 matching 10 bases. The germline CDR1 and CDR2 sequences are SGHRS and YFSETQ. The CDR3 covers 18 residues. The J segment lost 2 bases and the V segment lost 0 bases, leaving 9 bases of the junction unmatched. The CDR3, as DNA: TGCGCCAGCAGCTTGGCTCTAGCGGGGGTTGGGTACACAGATACGCAGTATTTT. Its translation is CASSLALAGVGYTDTQYF.

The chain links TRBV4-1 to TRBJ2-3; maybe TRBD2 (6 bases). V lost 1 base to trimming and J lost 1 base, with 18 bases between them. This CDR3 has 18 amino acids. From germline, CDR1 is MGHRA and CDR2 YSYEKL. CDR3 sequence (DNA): TGCGCCAGCAGCCAAGGTGGGGAGGCGGCATGGGGCACAGATACGCAGTATTTT. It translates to CASSQGGEAAWGTDTQYF.

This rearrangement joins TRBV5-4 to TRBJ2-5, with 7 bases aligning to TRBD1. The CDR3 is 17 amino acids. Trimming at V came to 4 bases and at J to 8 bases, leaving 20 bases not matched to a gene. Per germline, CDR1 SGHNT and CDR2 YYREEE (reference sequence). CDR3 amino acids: CASSKTYRQGPGFTQYF. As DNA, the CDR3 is TGTGCCAGCAGCAAAACCTACCGACAGGGTCCAGGATTTACCCAGTACTTC. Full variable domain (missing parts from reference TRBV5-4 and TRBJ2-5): ETGVTQSPTHLIKTRGQQVTLRCSSQSGHNTVSWYQQALGQGPQFIFQYYREEENGRGNFPPRFSGLQFPNYSSELNVNALELDDSALYLCASSKTYRQGPGFTQYFGPGTRLLVL.

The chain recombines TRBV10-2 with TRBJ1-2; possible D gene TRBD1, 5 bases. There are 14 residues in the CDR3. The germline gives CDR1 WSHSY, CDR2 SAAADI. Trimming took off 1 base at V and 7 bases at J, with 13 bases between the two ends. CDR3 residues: CASSEFGLGLGYTF. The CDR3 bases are TGCGCCAGCAGTGAGTTCGGGCTGGGGCTTGGCTACACCTTC.

In DNA form, the CDR3 reads TGCGCCAGCACTACGACAGAGGCCAGCTATGGCTACACCTTC. Protein product: CASTTTEASYGYTF. This chain uses TRBV5-1 with TRBJ1-2, with a weak D call TRBD1 (5 bases). V dropped 6 bases and J dropped 4 bases, with 16 bases sitting between them. Germline CDR1 is SGHRS and CDR2 is YFSETQ. The CDR3 is made up of 14 amino acids.

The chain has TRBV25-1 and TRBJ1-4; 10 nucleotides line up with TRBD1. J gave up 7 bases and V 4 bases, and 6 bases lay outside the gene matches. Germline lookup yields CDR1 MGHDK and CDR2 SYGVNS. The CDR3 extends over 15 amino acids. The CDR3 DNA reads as TGTGCCAGCAGTGTAGCGGGACAGGGGTTTGAAAAACTGTTTTTT. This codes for CASSVAGQGFEKLFF.

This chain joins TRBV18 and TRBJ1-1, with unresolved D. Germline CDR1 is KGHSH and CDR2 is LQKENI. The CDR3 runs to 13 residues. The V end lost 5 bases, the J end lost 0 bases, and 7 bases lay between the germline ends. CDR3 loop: CASSAMMNTEAFF. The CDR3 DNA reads TGTGCCAGCTCAGCGATGATGAACACTGAAGCTTTCTTT. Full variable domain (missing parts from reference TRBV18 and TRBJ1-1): NAGVMQNPRHLVRRRGQEARLRCSPMKGHSHVYWYRQLPEEGLKFMVYLQKENIIDESGMPKERFSAEFPKEGPSILRIQQVVRGDSAAYFCASSAMMNTEAFFGQGTRLTVV.

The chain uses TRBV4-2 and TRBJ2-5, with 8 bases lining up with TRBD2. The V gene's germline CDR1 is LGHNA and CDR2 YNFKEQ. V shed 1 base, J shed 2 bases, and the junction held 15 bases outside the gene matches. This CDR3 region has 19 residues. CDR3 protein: CASSQVAPFGGGIQETQYF. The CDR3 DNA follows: TGTGCCAGCAGCCAAGTGGCCCCATTCGGGGGGGGAATACAAGAGACCCAGTACTTC.

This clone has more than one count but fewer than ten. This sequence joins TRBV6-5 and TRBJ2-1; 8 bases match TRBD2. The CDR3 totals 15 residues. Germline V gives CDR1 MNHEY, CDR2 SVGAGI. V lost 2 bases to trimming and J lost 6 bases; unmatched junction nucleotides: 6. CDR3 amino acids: CASSYGGLATNEQFF. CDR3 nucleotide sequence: TGTGCCAGCAGTTACGGCGGACTAGCAACCAATGAGCAGTTCTTC.

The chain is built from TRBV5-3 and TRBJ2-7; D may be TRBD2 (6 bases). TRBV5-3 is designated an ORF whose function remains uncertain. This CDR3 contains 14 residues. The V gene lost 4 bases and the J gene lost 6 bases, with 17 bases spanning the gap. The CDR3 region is CARSIRLQGGEQYF. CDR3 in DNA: TGTGCCAGAAGCATAAGACTCCAGGGAGGCGAGCAGTACTTC.

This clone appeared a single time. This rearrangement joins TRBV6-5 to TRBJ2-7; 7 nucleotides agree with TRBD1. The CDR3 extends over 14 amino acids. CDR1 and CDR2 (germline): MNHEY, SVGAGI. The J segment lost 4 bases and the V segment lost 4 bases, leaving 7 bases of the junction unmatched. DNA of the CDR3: TGTGCCAGCAGTTCACGGACAGGCCTGTACGAGCAGTACTTC. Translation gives CASSSRTGLYEQYF.

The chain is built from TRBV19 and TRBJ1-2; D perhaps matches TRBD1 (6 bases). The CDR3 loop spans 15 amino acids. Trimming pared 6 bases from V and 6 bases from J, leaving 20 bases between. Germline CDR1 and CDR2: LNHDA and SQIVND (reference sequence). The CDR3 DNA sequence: TGTGCCAGTAGGCCGTACAGGGCGCGGTGGAATGGCTACACCTTC. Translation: CASRPYRARWNGYTF.

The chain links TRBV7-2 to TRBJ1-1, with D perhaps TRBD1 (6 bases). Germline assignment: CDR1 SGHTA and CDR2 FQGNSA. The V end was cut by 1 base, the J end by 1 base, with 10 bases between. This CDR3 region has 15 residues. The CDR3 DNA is TGTGCCAGCAGCTTAGAGGGACACAGGAACACTGAAGCTTTCTTT. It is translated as CASSLEGHRNTEAFF.

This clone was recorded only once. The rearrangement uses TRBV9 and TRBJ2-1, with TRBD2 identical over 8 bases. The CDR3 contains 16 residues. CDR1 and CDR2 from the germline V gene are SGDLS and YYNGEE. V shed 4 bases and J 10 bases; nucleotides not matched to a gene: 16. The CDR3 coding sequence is TGTGCCAGCAGCCATGCTAGGACTAGCCAAAATAGAGAGCAGTTCTTC. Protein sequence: CASSHARTSQNREQFF.

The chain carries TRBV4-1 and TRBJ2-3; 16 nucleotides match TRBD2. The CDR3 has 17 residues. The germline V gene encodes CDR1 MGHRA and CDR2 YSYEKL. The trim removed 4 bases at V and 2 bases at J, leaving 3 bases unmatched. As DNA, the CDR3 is TGCGCCAGCAGCCCGGGACTAGCGGGGGGGTACACAGATACGCAGTATTTT. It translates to CASSPGLAGGYTDTQYF.

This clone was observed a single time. The CDR3 DNA is TGTGCCAGCAGCTTAGCGGGGGGCTACACCTTC. This encodes CASSLAGGYTF. The chain is built from TRBV7-9 and TRBJ1-2, with unresolved D. This CDR3 has 11 residues. The V end lost 0 bases, the J end lost 8 bases, and 4 bases lay between the germline ends. In germline, CDR1 is SEHNR, CDR2 FQNEAQ (reference sequence). Using reference TRBV7-9 and TRBJ1-2 for the parts outside the CDR3, the full variable domain is DTGVSQNPRHKITKRGQNVTFRCDPISEHNRLYWYRQTLGQGPEFLTYFQNEAQLEKSRLLSDRFSAERPKGSFSTLEIQRTEQGDSAMYLCASSLAGGYTFGSGTRLTVV.

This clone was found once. The CDR3 nucleotides are TGTGCCACCAGGGTTACGCAGAATGGCTACACCTTC. As protein: CATRVTQNGYTF. V usage is TRBV10-3 and J usage is TRBJ1-2; D might be TRBD1 (5 bases). This CDR3 comprises 12 residues. Germline lookup yields CDR1 ENHRY and CDR2 SYGVKD. Trimming stripped 10 bases from V and 6 bases from J, with 15 bases between.